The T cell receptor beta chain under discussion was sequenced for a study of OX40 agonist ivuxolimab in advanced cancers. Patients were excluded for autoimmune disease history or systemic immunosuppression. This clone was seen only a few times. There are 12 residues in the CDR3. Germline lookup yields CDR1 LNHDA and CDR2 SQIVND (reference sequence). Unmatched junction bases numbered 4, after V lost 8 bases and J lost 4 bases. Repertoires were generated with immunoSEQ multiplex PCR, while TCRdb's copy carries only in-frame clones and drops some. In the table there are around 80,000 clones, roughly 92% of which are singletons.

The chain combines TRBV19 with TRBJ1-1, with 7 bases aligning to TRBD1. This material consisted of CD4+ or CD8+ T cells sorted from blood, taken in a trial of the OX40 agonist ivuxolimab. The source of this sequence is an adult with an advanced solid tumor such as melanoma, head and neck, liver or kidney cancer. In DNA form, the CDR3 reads TGTGCCAGTGAAGACAGGGCCACTGAAGCTTTCTTT. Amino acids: CASEDRATEAFF.